This entry features one TCR beta chain sequence. Its antigen is still unknown. This CDR3 spans 13 amino acids. Germline assignment: CDR1 SSHAT and CDR2 FNYEAQ (reference sequence). UMI-tagged 5'RACE template switching yielded the TCR beta cDNA. TCRdb re-called the 5' RACE reads; one entry per CDR3 protein, DNA not given. The sample includes roughly 430,000 distinct CDR3 sequences. The data derive from a study of T cells expressing NK-cell markers. For the study at large: According to the study, TCR beta repertoires originated from sorted CD3+CD56+NKG2C+, CD3+CD56+NKG2C- and CD3+CD56-NKG2C+ T cells. Overall study findings and caveats: Dominant NKG2C+ clonotypes in roughly six donors made up about 1.0-8% of CD8+ T cells. Whether expanded NKG2C-expressing T cell clones recognize HCMV is unknown.

The clonotype originates from a woman between 18 and 75 years old in good health. The rearrangement links TRBV7-7 to TRBJ2-3; TCRdb names TRBD1, which stays unverified in the absence of DNA. The source material was blood T cells: a sorted CD56 or NKG2C T cell subset, CD4+ or CD8+ T cells, or bulk PBMC T cells (not recorded which). The CDR3 loop is CASSLLSGDTQYF.